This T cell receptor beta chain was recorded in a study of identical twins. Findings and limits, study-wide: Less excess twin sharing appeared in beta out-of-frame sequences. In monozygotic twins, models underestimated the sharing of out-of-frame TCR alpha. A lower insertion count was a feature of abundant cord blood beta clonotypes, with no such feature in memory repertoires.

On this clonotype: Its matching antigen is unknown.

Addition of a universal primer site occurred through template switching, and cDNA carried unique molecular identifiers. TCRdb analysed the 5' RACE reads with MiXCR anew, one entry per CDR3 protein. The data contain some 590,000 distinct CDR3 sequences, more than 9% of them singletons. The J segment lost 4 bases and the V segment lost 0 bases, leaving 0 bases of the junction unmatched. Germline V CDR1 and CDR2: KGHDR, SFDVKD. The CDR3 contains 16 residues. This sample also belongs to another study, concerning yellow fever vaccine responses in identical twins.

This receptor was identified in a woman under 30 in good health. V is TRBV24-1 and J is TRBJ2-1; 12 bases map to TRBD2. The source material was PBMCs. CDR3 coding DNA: TGTGCCACCAGTGATTTGCTAGCGGGGGGGTACAATGAGCAGTTCTTC. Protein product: CATSDLLAGGYNEQFF.